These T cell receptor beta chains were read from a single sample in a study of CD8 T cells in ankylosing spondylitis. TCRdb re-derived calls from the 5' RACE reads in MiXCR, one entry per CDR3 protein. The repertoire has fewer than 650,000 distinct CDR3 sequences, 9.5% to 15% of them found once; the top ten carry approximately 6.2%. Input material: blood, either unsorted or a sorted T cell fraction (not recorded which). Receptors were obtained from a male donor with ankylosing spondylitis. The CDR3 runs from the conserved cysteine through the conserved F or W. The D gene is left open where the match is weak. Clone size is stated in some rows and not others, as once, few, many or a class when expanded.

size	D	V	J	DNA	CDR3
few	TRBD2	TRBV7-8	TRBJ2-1	TGTGCCAGCAGCGGCCTAGCGGGCGTCCGCTACAATGAGCAGTTCTTC	CASSGLAGVRYNEQFF
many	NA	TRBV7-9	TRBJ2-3	TGTGCCAGCAGCTTTGAGGGTTGGGGCACAGATACGCAGTATTTT	CASSFEGWGTDTQYF
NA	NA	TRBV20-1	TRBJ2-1	TGCAGTGCTGGGAGGACTAATTACAATGAGCAGTTCTTC	CSAGRTNYNEQFF
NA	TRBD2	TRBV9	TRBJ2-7	TGTGCCAGCAGCGTAGACGCTAGCGGGTTCCCCTACGAGCAGTACTTC	CASSVDASGFPYEQYF
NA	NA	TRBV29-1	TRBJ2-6	TGCAGCGTTGAAGAATTCTCTGGGGCCAACGTCCTGACTTTC	CSVEEFSGANVLTF
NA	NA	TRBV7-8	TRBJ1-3	TGTGCCAGCAGCAGCTTAATGCAGCCCTTGACGACTGGAAACACCATATATTTT	CASSSLMQPLTTGNTIYF
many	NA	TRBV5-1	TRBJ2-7	TGCGCCAGCAGCGGGAATTACGAGCAGTACTTC	CASSGNYEQYF
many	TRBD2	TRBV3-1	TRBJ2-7	TGTGCCAGCAGCCAAGAGGGTAGCGGGAGGCCCTACGAGCAGTACTTC	CASSQEGSGRPYEQYF
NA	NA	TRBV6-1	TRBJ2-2	TGTGCCAGCACACAGGGACCTAGCAGCGGGGAGCTGTTTTTT	CASTQGPSSGELFF
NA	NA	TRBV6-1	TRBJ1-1	TGTGCCAGCAGTGAATATATCCCCCGGGACACTGAAGCTTTCTTT	CASSEYIPRDTEAFF
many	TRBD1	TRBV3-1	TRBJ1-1	TGTGCCAGCAGCCTTCGACAGGGGGGGCACACTGAAGCTTTCTTT	CASSLRQGGHTEAFF
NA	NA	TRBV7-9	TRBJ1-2	TGTGCCAGCAGAGACCGGTCTGGAGACTATGGCTACACCTTC	CASRDRSGDYGYTF
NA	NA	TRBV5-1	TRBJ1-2	TGCGCCAGCAGCTTGGAGGGGCGAGACTATGGCTACACCTTC	CASSLEGRDYGYTF
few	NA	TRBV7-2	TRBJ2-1	TGTGCCAGCAGCTTTAGGCTAGCGAGCGATGAGCAGTTCTTC	CASSFRLASDEQFF
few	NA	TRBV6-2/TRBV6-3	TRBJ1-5	TGTGCCAGCAGCCGTAGAACCCGACCCCAGCATTTT	CASSRRTRPQHF
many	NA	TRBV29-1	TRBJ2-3	TGCAGCGTTAAACTCAGGGAAGATACGCAGTATTTT	CSVKLREDTQYF
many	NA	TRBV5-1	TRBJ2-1	TGCGCCAGCAGCGTGGGGACCTACAATGAGCAGTTCTTC	CASSVGTYNEQFF
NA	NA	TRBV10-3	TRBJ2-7	TGTGCCATCAGCCTAGAAGGGTCAGGATGGGACGAGCAGTACTTC	CAISLEGSGWDEQYF
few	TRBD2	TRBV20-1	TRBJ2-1	TGCAGTGCTAGTTCCGGCGGGAGCTCCTACAATGAGCAGTTCTTC	CSASSGGSSYNEQFF
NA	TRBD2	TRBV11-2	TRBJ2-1	TGTGCCAGCAGCTATCCTCAGGAGGGCGGGAGGTCCTACAATGAGCAGTTCTTC	CASSYPQEGGRSYNEQFF
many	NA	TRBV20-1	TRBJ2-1	TGCAGTGCTAGAGGACGCAGGGAGGTGGATGAGCAGTTCTTC	CSARGRREVDEQFF
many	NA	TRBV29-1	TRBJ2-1	TGCAGCGTTGAGGGTCGGGGTCGGGGATGGCGTGAGCAGTTCTTC	CSVEGRGRGWREQFF
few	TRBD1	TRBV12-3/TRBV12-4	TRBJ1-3	TGTGCCAGCAGTCCGGACAGGGGTAGGGGAAACACCATATATTTT	CASSPDRGRGNTIYF
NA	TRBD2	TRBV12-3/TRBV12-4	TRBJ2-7	TGTGCCAGCAGTGGTAGCGGGAGCTCCTACGAGCAGTACTTC	CASSGSGSSYEQYF